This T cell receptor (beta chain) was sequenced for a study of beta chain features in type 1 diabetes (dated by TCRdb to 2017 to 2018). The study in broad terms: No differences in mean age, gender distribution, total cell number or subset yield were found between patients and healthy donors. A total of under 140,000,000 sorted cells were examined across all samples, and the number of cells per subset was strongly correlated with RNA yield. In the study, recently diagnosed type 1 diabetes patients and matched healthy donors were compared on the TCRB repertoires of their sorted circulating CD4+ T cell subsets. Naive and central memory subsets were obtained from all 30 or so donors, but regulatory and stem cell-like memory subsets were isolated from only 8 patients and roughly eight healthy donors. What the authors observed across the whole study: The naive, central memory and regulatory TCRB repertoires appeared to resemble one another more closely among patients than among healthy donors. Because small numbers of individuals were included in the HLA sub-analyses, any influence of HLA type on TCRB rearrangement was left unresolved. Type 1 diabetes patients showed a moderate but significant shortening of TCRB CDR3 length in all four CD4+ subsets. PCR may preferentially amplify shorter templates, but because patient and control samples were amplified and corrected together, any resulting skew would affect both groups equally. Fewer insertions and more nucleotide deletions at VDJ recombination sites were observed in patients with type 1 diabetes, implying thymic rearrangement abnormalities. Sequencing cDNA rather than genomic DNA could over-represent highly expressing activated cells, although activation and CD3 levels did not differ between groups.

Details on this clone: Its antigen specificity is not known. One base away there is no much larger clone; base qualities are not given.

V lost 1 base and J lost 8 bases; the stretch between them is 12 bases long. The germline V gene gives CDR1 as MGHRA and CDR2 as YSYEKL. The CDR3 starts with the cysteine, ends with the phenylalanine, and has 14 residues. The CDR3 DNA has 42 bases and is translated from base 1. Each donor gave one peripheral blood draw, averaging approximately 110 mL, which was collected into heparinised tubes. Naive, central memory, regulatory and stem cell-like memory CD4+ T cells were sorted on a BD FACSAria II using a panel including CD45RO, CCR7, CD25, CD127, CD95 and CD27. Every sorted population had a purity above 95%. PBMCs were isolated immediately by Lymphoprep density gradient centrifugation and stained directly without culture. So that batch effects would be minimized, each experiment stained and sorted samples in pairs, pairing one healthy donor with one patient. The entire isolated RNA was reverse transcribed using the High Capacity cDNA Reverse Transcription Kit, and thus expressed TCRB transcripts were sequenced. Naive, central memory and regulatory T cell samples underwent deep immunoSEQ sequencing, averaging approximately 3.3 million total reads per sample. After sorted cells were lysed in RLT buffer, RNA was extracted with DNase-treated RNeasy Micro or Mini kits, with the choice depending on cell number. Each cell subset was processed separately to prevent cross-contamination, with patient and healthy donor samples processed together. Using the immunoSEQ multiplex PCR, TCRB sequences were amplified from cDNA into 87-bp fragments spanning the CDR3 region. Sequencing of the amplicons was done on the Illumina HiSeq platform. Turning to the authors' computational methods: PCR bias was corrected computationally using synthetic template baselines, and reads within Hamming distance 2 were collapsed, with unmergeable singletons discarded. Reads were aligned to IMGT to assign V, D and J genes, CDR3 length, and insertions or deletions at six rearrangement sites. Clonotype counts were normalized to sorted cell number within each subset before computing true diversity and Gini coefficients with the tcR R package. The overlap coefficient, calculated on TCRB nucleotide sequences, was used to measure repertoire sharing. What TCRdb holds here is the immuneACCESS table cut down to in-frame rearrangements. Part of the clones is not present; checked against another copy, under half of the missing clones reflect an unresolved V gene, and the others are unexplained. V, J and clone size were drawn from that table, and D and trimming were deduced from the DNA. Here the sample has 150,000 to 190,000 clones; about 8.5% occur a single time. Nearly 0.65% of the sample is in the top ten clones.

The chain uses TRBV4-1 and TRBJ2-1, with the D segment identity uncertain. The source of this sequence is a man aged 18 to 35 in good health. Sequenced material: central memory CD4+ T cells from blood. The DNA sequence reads TGCGCCAGCAGCCAAGCGACACGCGATGATGAGCAGTTCTTC. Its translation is CASSQATRDDEQFF.